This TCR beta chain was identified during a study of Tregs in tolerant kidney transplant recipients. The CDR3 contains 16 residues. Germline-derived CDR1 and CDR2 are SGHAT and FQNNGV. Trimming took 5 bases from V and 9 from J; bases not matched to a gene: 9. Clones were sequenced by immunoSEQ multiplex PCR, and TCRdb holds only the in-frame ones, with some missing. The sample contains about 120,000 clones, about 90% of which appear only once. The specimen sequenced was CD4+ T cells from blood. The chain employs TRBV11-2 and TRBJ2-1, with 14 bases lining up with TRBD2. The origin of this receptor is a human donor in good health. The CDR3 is CASSQGTSGRNAEQFF. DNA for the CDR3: TGTGCCAGCAGCCAGGGGACTAGCGGGAGAAATGCTGAGCAGTTCTTC.